A single sample is the source of the 11 T cell receptor beta chains below, sequenced in a study of OX40 agonist ivuxolimab in advanced cancers. Clones were sequenced by immunoSEQ multiplex PCR, and TCRdb holds only the in-frame ones, with some missing. In the table there are about 70,000 clones, roughly 87% of which are singletons. Sequences were derived from CD4+ or CD8+ T cells sorted from blood, sampled in a trial of the OX40 agonist ivuxolimab. The receptors shown here come from an adult with an advanced solid tumor such as melanoma, head and neck, liver or kidney cancer.

V usage is TRBV6-5 and J usage is TRBJ2-7; D is ambiguous. Trimming shortened V by 3 bases and J by 4 bases, and 13 bases separated the two germline ends. The CDR3 consists of 14 residues. Germline V gene lookup returns CDR1 MNHEY and CDR2 SVGAGI. The CDR3 protein is CASSYDQLPYEQYF. The CDR3 DNA reads TGTGCCAGCAGTTATGACCAGTTACCATACGAGCAGTACTTC.

The chain links TRBV28 to TRBJ2-1; 10 nucleotides agree with TRBD2. J was trimmed by 2 bases and V by 2 bases; bases with no gene match: 3. This CDR3 spans 16 amino acids. CDR1 and CDR2 from the germline V gene are MDHEN and SYDVKM. The CDR3 protein is CASSLPSGGAYNEQFF. In nucleotides, the CDR3 is TGTGCCAGCAGTTTACCCAGCGGGGGGGCCTACAATGAGCAGTTCTTC.

The rearrangement links TRBV5-1 to TRBJ2-5, with a weak D call TRBD1 (5 bases). This CDR3 region has 12 residues. V lost 2 bases and J lost 4, with 6 bases in between. Germline assignment: CDR1 SGHRS and CDR2 YFSETQ. CDR3: CASSFQGETQYF. The CDR3, as DNA: TGCGCCAGCAGCTTCCAGGGAGAGACCCAGTACTTC.

V gene TRBV19 combines with J gene TRBJ1-5, with 8 bases fitting TRBD1. Germline CDR1 LNHDA, CDR2 SQIVND (reference sequence). V gave up 4 bases and J gave up 0 bases; unmatched junction bases: 11. The CDR3 is 18 amino acids. The DNA for the CDR3 is TGTGCCAGTAGTAAGCTGACAGGGGCCCAACTTAGCAATCAGCCCCAGCATTTT. Translation gives CASSKLTGAQLSNQPQHF. Filled out from reference TRBV19 and TRBJ1-5, the complete variable domain reads DGGITQSPKYLFRKEGQNVTLSCEQNLNHDAMYWYRQDPGQGLRLIYYSQIVNDFQKGDIAEGYSVSREKKESFPLTVTSAQKNPTAFYLCASSKLTGAQLSNQPQHFGDGTRLSIL.

The V call is TRBV28, the J call TRBJ1-5; 10 bases are shared with TRBD1. The junction had 10 bases not matched to a gene; V was cut back by 1 base and J by 1 base. This CDR3 is built from 19 residues. In germline, CDR1 is MDHEN, CDR2 SYDVKM. DNA of the CDR3: TGTGCCAGCAGTTTATTCCGGGACAGGGGTTTGGGGAGCAATCAGCCCCAGCATTTT. Translated: CASSLFRDRGLGSNQPQHF.

This chain connects TRBV7-2 to TRBJ1-2; 8 bases map to TRBD1. The CDR3 is 14 amino acids. V trimming: 5 bases; J trimming: 2 bases; junction bases outside the gene matches: 4. Germline V gene data show CDR1 as SGHTA and CDR2 as FQGNSA. CDR3 region: CASSTRQGNYGYTF. In DNA, the CDR3 is TGTGCCAGCAGCACCCGACAGGGGAACTATGGCTACACCTTC.

The J gene is TRBJ1-1, the V gene TRBV15; 7 positions match TRBD1. This CDR3 contains 15 residues. V was pared by 0 bases and J by 1 base, with 2 bases of the junction left unmatched. Germline V CDR1 and CDR2: LNHNV, YYDKDF (reference sequence). The CDR3 here is CATSRDHRGNTEAFF. The CDR3 bases are TGTGCCACCAGCAGAGATCACAGGGGGAACACTGAAGCTTTCTTT.

This clone was observed a single time. The genes are TRBV7-9 and TRBJ2-5; 7 bases match TRBD2. V gave up 10 bases and J gave up 4 bases; unmatched junction bases: 6. Germline-derived CDR1 and CDR2 are SEHNR and FQNEAQ (reference sequence). CDR3 length equals 12 residues. The CDR3 reads CATKREGETQYF. The CDR3 region has the DNA TGTGCCACCAAAAGGGAGGGAGAGACCCAGTACTTC.

The chain is built from TRBV7-9 and TRBJ2-7, with D tentatively TRBD1 (6 bases). This CDR3 has 14 residues. V lost 5 bases, J lost 3 bases, and 14 bases lay in between. Germline assignment: CDR1 SEHNR and CDR2 FQNEAQ (reference sequence). The CDR3 DNA follows: TGTGCCAGCAGCCTCCAGTTGGACAGCTACGAGCAGTACTTC. It encodes CASSLQLDSYEQYF.

V and J are TRBV4-2 and TRBJ2-1; 13 positions agree with TRBD2. Germline values: CDR1 LGHNA, CDR2 YNFKEQ. This CDR3 spans 16 amino acids. The V segment lost 4 bases and the J segment 6 bases; nucleotides outside the gene matches: 6. The CDR3 is CASSLLTSGGANEQFF. The DNA for the CDR3 is TGTGCCAGCAGCCTCCTAACTAGCGGGGGGGCCAATGAGCAGTTCTTC.

DNA of the CDR3: TGTGCCAGCAGCTTGGGAGGGTGGCAGCCCCAGCATTTT. Translated: CASSLGGWQPQHF. This chain links TRBV5-5 with TRBJ1-5; D not certain. Germline V gene lookup returns CDR1 SGHKS and CDR2 YYEKEE (reference sequence). The CDR3 is 13 residues long. Trimming took off 0 bases at V and 7 bases at J, with 8 bases between the two ends.